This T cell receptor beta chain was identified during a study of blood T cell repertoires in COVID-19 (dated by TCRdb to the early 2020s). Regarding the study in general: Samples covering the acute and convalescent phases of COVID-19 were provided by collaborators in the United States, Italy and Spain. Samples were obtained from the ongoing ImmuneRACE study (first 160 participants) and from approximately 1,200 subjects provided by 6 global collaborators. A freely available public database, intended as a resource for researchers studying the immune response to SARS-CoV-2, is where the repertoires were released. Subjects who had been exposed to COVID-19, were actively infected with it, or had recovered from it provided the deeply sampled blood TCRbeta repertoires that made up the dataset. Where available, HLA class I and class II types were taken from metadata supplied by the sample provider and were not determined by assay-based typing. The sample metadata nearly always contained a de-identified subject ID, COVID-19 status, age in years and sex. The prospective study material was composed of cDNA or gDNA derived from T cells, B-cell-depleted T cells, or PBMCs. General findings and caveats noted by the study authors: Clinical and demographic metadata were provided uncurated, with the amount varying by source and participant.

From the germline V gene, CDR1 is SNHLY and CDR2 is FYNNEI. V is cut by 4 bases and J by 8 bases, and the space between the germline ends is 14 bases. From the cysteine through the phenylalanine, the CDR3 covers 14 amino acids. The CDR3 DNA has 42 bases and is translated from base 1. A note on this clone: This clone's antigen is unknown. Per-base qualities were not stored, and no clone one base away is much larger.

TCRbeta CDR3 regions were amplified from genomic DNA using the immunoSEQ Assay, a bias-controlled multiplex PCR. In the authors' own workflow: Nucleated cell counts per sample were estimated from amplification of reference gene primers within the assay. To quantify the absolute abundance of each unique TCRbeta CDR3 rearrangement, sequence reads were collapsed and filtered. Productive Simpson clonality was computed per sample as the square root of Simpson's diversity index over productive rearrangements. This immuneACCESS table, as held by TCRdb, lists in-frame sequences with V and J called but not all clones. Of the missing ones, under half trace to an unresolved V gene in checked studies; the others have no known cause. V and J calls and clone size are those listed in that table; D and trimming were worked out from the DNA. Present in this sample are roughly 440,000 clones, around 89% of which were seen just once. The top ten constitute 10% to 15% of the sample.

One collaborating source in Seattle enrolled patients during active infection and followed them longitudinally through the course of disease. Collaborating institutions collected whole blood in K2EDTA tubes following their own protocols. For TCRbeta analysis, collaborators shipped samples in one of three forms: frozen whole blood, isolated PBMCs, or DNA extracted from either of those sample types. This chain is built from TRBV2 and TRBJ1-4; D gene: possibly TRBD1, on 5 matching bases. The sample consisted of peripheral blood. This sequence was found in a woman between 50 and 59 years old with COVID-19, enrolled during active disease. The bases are TGTGCCAGCAGTGCAATGAGGGACTTAGAAAAACTGTTTTTT. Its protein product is CASSAMRDLEKLFF.